These T cell receptor beta chains were read from a single sample in a study of cytomegalovirus exposure and HLA in healthy donors. The method was immunoSEQ multiplex PCR; TCRdb's version includes in-frame clones alone and lacks a portion of them. The table has about 170,000 clones, 65% to 85% seen once. Material for sequencing was PBMCs. These receptors originate from a woman aged 45-59 years in good health and CMV-seropositive. Both conserved end residues are part of each CDR3. Each record gives: CDR3 length, V gene, J gene, D gene, CDR3 protein. The D gene is left open where the match is weak.

length: 12
V: TRBV11-1
J: TRBJ1-1
D: TRBD1
CDR3: CASSIGDRQAFF

length: 12
V: TRBV7-9
J: TRBJ1-1
D: NA
CDR3: CASSFGNTEAFF

length: 15
V: TRBV2
J: TRBJ2-1
D: NA
CDR3: CASRVLASSYNEQFF

length: 14
V: TRBV5-1
J: TRBJ2-1
D: TRBD2
CDR3: CASILSGGGREQFF

length: 13
V: TRBV5-1
J: TRBJ1-1
D: NA
CDR3: CASSLFGDTEAFF

length: 15
V: TRBV9
J: TRBJ2-1
D: TRBD2
CDR3: CASSLRGGPYNEQFF

length: 16
V: TRBV5-1
J: TRBJ2-5
D: NA
CDR3: CASSSGGQWGQETQYF

length: 15
V: TRBV2
J: TRBJ2-3
D: TRBD1
CDR3: CASSLTGQGGNTQYF

length: 14
V: TRBV30
J: TRBJ1-1
D: TRBD1
CDR3: CAWNRGRMDTEAFF

length: 16
V: TRBV6-1
J: TRBJ2-1
D: TRBD1
CDR3: CASSAAGQGPYNEQFF

length: 14
V: TRBV2
J: TRBJ2-5
D: TRBD2
CDR3: CASREGTSMKTQYF

length: 14
V: TRBV7-9
J: TRBJ1-3
D: NA
CDR3: CASSFLGVGNTIYF

length: 13
V: TRBV10-3
J: TRBJ1-1
D: NA
CDR3: CAISEGAANLAFF

length: 17
V: TRBV30
J: TRBJ1-2
D: TRBD1
CDR3: CAWSVDPGQGAFYGYTF

length: 15
V: TRBV2
J: TRBJ2-7
D: NA
CDR3: CASSERQVSSYEQYF

length: 15
V: TRBV19
J: TRBJ1-5
D: NA
CDR3: CASSISRWSNQPQHF

length: 14
V: TRBV5-1
J: TRBJ1-1
D: NA
CDR3: CASSFGGLNTEAFF

length: 13
V: TRBV27
J: TRBJ1-2
D: TRBD1
CDR3: CAVHRGMNYGYTF

length: 15
V: TRBV7-9
J: TRBJ2-7
D: NA
CDR3: CASSPNRGASYEQYF

length: 15
V: TRBV11-2
J: TRBJ2-2
D: TRBD1
CDR3: CASRPPGQRSGELFF

length: 16
V: TRBV4-1
J: TRBJ2-6
D: NA
CDR3: CASSPARGSGANVLTF

length: 15
V: TRBV7-3
J: TRBJ1-1
D: TRBD1
CDR3: CASRFMPGQGANAFF

length: 12
V: TRBV18
J: TRBJ1-6
D: NA
CDR3: CATRRGGSPLHF

length: 16
V: TRBV27
J: TRBJ2-1
D: TRBD1
CDR3: CASGSRRTGALGEQFF

length: 15
V: TRBV18
J: TRBJ1-6
D: NA
CDR3: CASSPRSVGDSPLHF

length: 15
V: TRBV27
J: TRBJ1-5
D: NA
CDR3: CASSSAGHQNQPQHF

length: 16
V: TRBV10-3
J: TRBJ1-2
D: NA
CDR3: CAISGTGAKDNYGYTF

length: 15
V: TRBV10-1
J: TRBJ2-5
D: NA
CDR3: CASSESGVYQETQYF

length: 15
V: TRBV2
J: TRBJ1-2
D: TRBD1
CDR3: CASRDDTGALYGYTF

length: 12
V: TRBV2
J: TRBJ2-7
D: NA
CDR3: CASDRLSDEQYF

length: 15
V: TRBV5-1
J: TRBJ1-1
D: NA
CDR3: CASSLGSEVSTEAFF

length: 12
V: TRBV6-6
J: TRBJ2-1
D: TRBD2
CDR3: CASGLAGGEQFF

length: 12
V: TRBV6-1
J: TRBJ1-2
D: NA
CDR3: CASISLGEGYTF

length: 15
V: TRBV18
J: TRBJ1-5
D: TRBD1
CDR3: CASSSIRQGDQPQHF

length: 13
V: TRBV9
J: TRBJ1-1
D: NA
CDR3: CASSVVLGTEAFF

length: 16
V: TRBV7-8
J: TRBJ1-1
D: TRBD1
CDR3: CASSLGAGQGAPEAFF

length: 13
V: TRBV15
J: TRBJ1-1
D: NA
CDR3: CATSGMMNTEAFF

length: 15
V: TRBV5-1
J: TRBJ2-6
D: NA
CDR3: CASSLAGEGANVLTF

length: 15
V: TRBV7-3
J: TRBJ2-1
D: NA
CDR3: CASSSQEGGLNEQFF

length: 15
V: TRBV7-9
J: TRBJ2-1
D: NA
CDR3: CASSLGIYGGDEQFF

length: 14
V: TRBV25-1
J: TRBJ1-1
D: NA
CDR3: CASSAGGLNTEAFF

length: 15
V: TRBV18
J: TRBJ2-4
D: TRBD2
CDR3: CASSPERGIGNIQYF

length: 13
V: TRBV7-3
J: TRBJ1-2
D: NA
CDR3: CASSLSGTGGYTF

length: 14
V: TRBV6-5
J: TRBJ1-1
D: NA
CDR3: CASSYSRGADEAFF

length: 17
V: TRBV28
J: TRBJ1-2
D: NA
CDR3: CASSFSRARSTNYGYTF

length: 14
V: TRBV12-5
J: TRBJ2-5
D: TRBD2
CDR3: CASAPSGAQETQYF

length: 13
V: TRBV28
J: TRBJ2-7
D: NA
CDR3: CASSLSQGYEQYF

length: 13
V: TRBV10-3
J: TRBJ2-3
D: TRBD2
CDR3: CATGTSGTDTQYF

length: 14
V: TRBV7-8
J: TRBJ1-1
D: NA
CDR3: CASSLGGEGRRAFF

length: 14
V: TRBV6-5
J: TRBJ2-7
D: TRBD1
CDR3: CASSRQGPFYEQYF

length: 14
V: TRBV30
J: TRBJ1-5
D: TRBD1
CDR3: CAWGQGKPNQPQHF

length: 15
V: TRBV4-1
J: TRBJ1-2
D: NA
CDR3: CASSQERGFNYGYTF

length: 13
V: TRBV7-9
J: TRBJ1-6
D: NA
CDR3: CASSRGTISPLHF

length: 16
V: TRBV6-1
J: TRBJ1-2
D: NA
CDR3: CASSGGQTIQSYGYTF